These 2 T cell receptor beta chains were all obtained from the same sample, sequenced in a study of shared clonotypes between healthy human individuals. This table comes from immunoSEQ multiplex PCR, and its TCRdb copy is limited to in-frame clones, with some not included. The table lists approximately 500,000 clones, approximately 82% of them singletons. Specimen: PBMCs. These receptors came from a woman aged 40 to 50 in good health. Some clones in this sample may be carry-over from other donors' samples.

The rearrangement uses TRBV6-1 and TRBJ1-1, with D possibly being TRBD1 (5 bases). V lost 3 bases, J lost 0 bases, and 11 bases lay in between. The CDR3 consists of 15 residues. Germline CDR1 is MNHNS and CDR2 is SASEGT. CDR3 sequence: CASSDTRAMNTEAFF. CDR3 in DNA: TGTGCCAGCAGTGATACCAGGGCCATGAACACTGAAGCTTTCTTT.

The gene calls are TRBV15 and TRBJ2-1, with TRBD2 as a possible D gene (6 bases). The germline V gene encodes CDR1 LNHNV and CDR2 YYDKDF (reference sequence). The CDR3 contains 14 residues. The CDR3 sequence is CAIRTTGAYNEQFF. The CDR3 nucleotides are TGTGCTATTAGGACTACGGGGGCCTACAATGAGCAGTTCTTC.